The clone carrying this T cell receptor beta chain has only a few counts. Time point of the sample: newly diagnosed GD, antithyroid drugs for less than 3 months. PBMC-extracted RNA yielded the TCR library. This sample is drawn from a study of regulatory T cells in long-lasting Graves disease. The CDR3 consists of 14 residues. In germline, CDR1 is DFQATT, CDR2 SNEGSKA (reference sequence). With V trimmed by 0 bases and J by 2 bases, 1 base remained unmatched. To make TCR beta libraries, researchers used iRepertoire HTBI primers and Arm-PCR of CDR3 regions. TCRdb redid the calling of the multiplex PCR reads with MiXCR, one entry per CDR3 protein. This table holds approximately 400,000 distinct CDR3 sequences, 14% to 15% found once. These data also formed part of another study, on T cells in Graves' hyperthyroidism and ophthalmopathy.

The source of this sequence is a woman in her 30s with Graves disease. Material: peripheral blood mononuclear cells (PBMCs), obtained at new diagnosis, from a patient treated with antithyroid drugs. The chain links TRBV20-1 to TRBJ1-2; 9 positions match TRBD1. The CDR3 bases are TGCAGTGCTAGAGAACAGGGGGCGAACTATGGCTACACCTTC. This sequence encodes CSAREQGANYGYTF.